This TCR beta chain was identified in a study of control samples from healthy donors and cancer patients. The V and J ends lost 1 base and 7 bases respectively, with 12 bases between them. The germline V gene encodes CDR1 KGHDR and CDR2 SFDVKD. The CDR3 spans 14 residues. The method was immunoSEQ multiplex PCR; TCRdb's version includes in-frame clones alone and lacks a portion of them. The sample has roughly 150,000 clones; over 90% are singletons. Sequenced: blood. The chain recombines TRBV24-1 with TRBJ1-2; perhaps TRBD1 as D (6 bases). This TCR came from a middle-aged man in good health. Here the CDR3 DNA reads TGTGCCACCAGTGATTTTACAGGGATCGGTGGCTACACCTTC. Translated, it gives CATSDFTGIGGYTF.